The present T cell receptor beta chain was sequenced within a study of spatial heterogeneity in lung cancer. Study-level background: The library had UMIs, and each TCR and UMI pair averaged more than ten raw reads.

TCR cDNA molecules were tagged individually, and each one carried a unique molecular identifier. TCRdb recomputed calls from the 5' RACE reads with MiXCR, one row per CDR3 protein. The repertoire holds roughly 13,000 distinct CDR3 sequences, less than 4.5% seen once, with less than 50% in the top ten. The V end lost 2 bases, the J end lost 1 base, and 13 bases lay between the germline ends. Germline assignment: CDR1 MNHEY and CDR2 SVGEGT. The CDR3 totals 16 residues. The time point: sample taken at primary tumor resection. Unsorted tumor, nontumor lung tissue or cryopreserved PBMC supplied the whole RNA. This clonotype has a handful of counts.

This TCR derives from a male donor with early-stage non-small cell lung cancer. Material: PBMCs, obtained at surgery. V gene TRBV6-2 or TRBV6-3 combines with J gene TRBJ2-3; the D gene is possibly TRBD2 (6 bases). The CDR3 bases are TGTGCCAGCAGTTACCGTCGGGAGCGCGGCACAGATACGCAGTATTTT. This codes for CASSYRRERGTDTQYF.